This TCR beta chain was recovered during a study of blood T cell repertoires in COVID-19. Study-level background: Samples taken during acute and convalescent COVID-19 were collected in the United States, Italy and Spain. From T cells, B-cell-depleted T cells, or PBMCs came the material, which was cDNA or gDNA.

As originally analysed: It was from reference gene primer amplification that nucleated cell counts were estimated. Assay: immunoSEQ multiplex PCR; the TCRdb copy retains only in-frame clones and omits some. V, J and clone size derive from that table, while D and trimming were established from the DNA sequence. This sample has 50,000 or so clones, with 75% to 90% found just once. Germline loops: CDR1 MNHEY, CDR2 SVGAGI. V dropped 6 bases and J dropped 4; count of bases not matched to a gene: 3. This CDR3 is built from 13 residues. Source material: peripheral blood. This chain uses TRBV6-5 with TRBJ2-3, with 8 nucleotides matching TRBD2. The TCR sequence derives from a man between 65 and 85 years old with acute or convalescent COVID-19. This CDR3 reads CASRPAGADTQYF. DNA for the CDR3: TGTGCCAGCAGACCAGCGGGAGCAGATACGCAGTATTTT.